The 13 T cell receptor beta chains listed next were all sequenced from one sample in a study of blood T cell repertoires in COVID-19. Generated by immunoSEQ multiplex PCR, the TCRdb table keeps only in-frame clones and is missing some. There are roughly 160,000 clones in the sample; approximately 84% occur only once, and about 5% lies in the top ten. Sequencing was done on a sample of PBMCs or T cells enriched from blood (not recorded which). These TCRs come from a woman aged 40 to 49 with acute COVID-19.

This clone was seen only once. The genes are TRBV6-4 and TRBJ2-1; TRBD1 matches at 11 bases. The CDR3 spans 16 residues. J gave up 8 bases and V 3 bases, and 9 bases lay outside the gene matches. Germline V gene data show CDR1 as MRHNA and CDR2 as SNTAGT. CDR3 amino acids: CASSDHGQGAVDEQFF. The CDR3 nucleotides are TGTGCCAGCAGTGATCACGGACAGGGGGCCGTCGATGAGCAGTTCTTC.

The V call is TRBV5-4, the J call TRBJ2-2, with TRBD2 identical over 7 bases. This CDR3 has 15 amino acids. Germline assignment: CDR1 SGHNT and CDR2 YYREEE (reference sequence). The junction had 6 bases not matched to a gene; V was cut back by 4 bases and J by 3 bases. CDR3 in amino acids: CASSPVAGDTGELFF. The CDR3 DNA reads as TGTGCCAGCAGCCCGGTAGCGGGCGACACCGGGGAGCTGTTTTTT.

The V gene is TRBV11-3, the J gene TRBJ2-1; D unresolved. The length of the CDR3 is 13 residues. Germline V gene data show CDR1 as SGHNT and CDR2 as YENEEA. V was clipped by 7 bases and J by 6 bases, with 13 bases between them. The CDR3 nucleotides are TGTGCCAGCACCCCTCAATCCGGCAATGAGCAGTTCTTC. Protein: CASTPQSGNEQFF.

The table lists this clone with a count of one. This sequence joins TRBV11-3 and TRBJ2-2; 8 nucleotides align to TRBD1. The V gene's germline CDR1 is SGHNT and CDR2 YENEEA. V lost 4 bases and J lost 2; bases outside the gene matches: 9. CDR3 length equals 17 residues. The CDR3 region is CASSSPRDRINTGELFF. For the CDR3, the DNA is TGTGCCAGCAGCTCCCCCCGGGACAGGATAAACACCGGGGAGCTGTTTTTT.

V usage is TRBV6-2 or TRBV6-3 and J usage is TRBJ2-7, with TRBD2 identical over 8 bases. Germline V gene data show CDR1 as MNHEY and CDR2 as SVGEGT. This CDR3 spans 14 amino acids. V shed 6 bases and J 7 bases; nucleotides not matched to a gene: 11. The CDR3 spells CASSSGGGQREQYV. CDR3 bases: TGTGCCAGCAGCTCCGGGGGGGGGCAGCGGGAGCAGTACGTC.

This chain uses TRBV28 with TRBJ2-7, with 11 bases that match TRBD2. The germline V gene has CDR1 MDHEN and CDR2 SYDVKM. The ends lost 2 bases at V and 12 bases at J; junction bases unmatched: 9. The CDR3 runs to 14 residues. The CDR3 sequence: CASSLRLIAGGPYF. As DNA, the CDR3 is TGTGCCAGCAGTTTAAGATTAATAGCGGGAGGGCCGTACTTC.

The chain couples TRBV29-1 to TRBJ2-1; TRBD2 matches 10 bases. CDR3 length equals 15 residues. The germline CDR1 and CDR2 sequences are SQVTM and ANQGSEA. Trimming removed 6 bases from V and 6 bases from J; junction bases left unmatched: 11. Here the CDR3 DNA reads TGCAGCGTGGGGGGGTCAGCGGGAGGGCTCAATGAGCAGTTCTTC. Protein product: CSVGGSAGGLNEQFF.

V gene TRBV2 combines with J gene TRBJ2-5, with 9 bases fitting TRBD2. Germline CDR1 reads SNHLY; CDR2 reads FYNNEI. J was trimmed by 3 bases and V by 6 bases; bases with no gene match: 8. The CDR3 runs to 15 residues. Written as DNA, the CDR3 is TGTGCCAGCAGCCCCCCTTTAGCGGGAGAAGAGACCCAGTACTTC. It specifies CASSPPLAGEETQYF.

In its sample, this clone was seen once. The rearrangement joins TRBV11-2 to TRBJ2-1, with 12 bases lining up with TRBD2. The CDR3 covers 17 residues. Germline-derived CDR1 and CDR2 are SGHAT and FQNNGV. V lost 6 bases, J lost 1 base, and 7 bases stayed unmatched. The CDR3 nucleotides are TGTGCCAGCAGTACTAGCGGGAGGTCTGTATCCTACAATGAGCAGTTCTTC. Its protein is CASSTSGRSVSYNEQFF.

The gene calls are TRBV27 and TRBJ2-7; maybe TRBD1 (7 bases). This CDR3 comprises 18 residues. The germline V gene encodes CDR1 MNHEY and CDR2 SMNVEV (reference sequence). The V and J ends lost 0 bases and 0 bases respectively, with 18 bases between them. In DNA, the CDR3 is TGTGCCAGCAGTTTATCGTCCATGCGGGGACAGAACTCCTACGAGCAGTACTTC. It codes for CASSLSSMRGQNSYEQYF.

This rearrangement joins TRBV5-1 to TRBJ1-1; TRBD1 aligns across 12 bases. Germline CDR1 is SGHRS and CDR2 is YFSETQ. This CDR3 comprises 13 residues. J was trimmed by 8 bases and V by 4 bases; bases with no gene match: 3. CDR3 protein: CASSGDRGLEAFF. In DNA form, the CDR3 reads TGCGCCAGCAGCGGGGACAGGGGGCTAGAAGCTTTCTTT.

V and J are TRBV6-5 and TRBJ1-2, with 8 bases lining up with TRBD1. The CDR3 is made up of 12 amino acids. J was trimmed by 8 bases and V by 7 bases; bases with no gene match: 6. Germline V gives CDR1 MNHEY, CDR2 SVGAGI. CDR3 sequence: CASMRTGRGYTF. CDR3 nucleotide sequence: TGTGCCAGCATGAGGACAGGGCGCGGCTACACCTTC.

In this sample, this clone turned up a few times. The chain links TRBV30 to TRBJ2-5; 7 positions agree with TRBD1. Germline CDR1 and CDR2: GTSNPN and SVGIG (reference sequence). J was trimmed by 2 bases and V by 4 bases; bases with no gene match: 7. This CDR3 contains 14 residues. As DNA, the CDR3 is TGTGCCTGGAACCGACAGGGCGCGCAAGAGACCCAGTACTTC. Translating gives CAWNRQGAQETQYF.